This T cell receptor (beta chain) emerged from a study of metastatic and nonmetastatic thyroid tumors. Per the germline V gene, CDR1 is KGHSH and CDR2 is LQKENI. The length of the CDR3 is 16 residues. V gave up 5 bases and J gave up 5 bases; unmatched junction bases: 8. Prior to thyroid surgery, none of the patients had received any treatment. TCRdb re-called the PCR reads with MiXCR. The sample has approximately 14,000 clones; approximately 30% are singletons. J is TRBJ2-2 and V is TRBV18; TRBD1 aligns across 10 bases. The specimen was tumor tissue. This receptor was identified in a male donor with papillary thyroid cancer or a benign thyroid nodule (not recorded which). Some clones in this sample may be carry-over from other donors' samples. The CDR3 sequence is CASSTDRDRGTGELFF. DNA of the CDR3: TGTGCCAGCTCAACAGACCGGGACAGGGGTACCGGGGAGCTGTTTTTT.